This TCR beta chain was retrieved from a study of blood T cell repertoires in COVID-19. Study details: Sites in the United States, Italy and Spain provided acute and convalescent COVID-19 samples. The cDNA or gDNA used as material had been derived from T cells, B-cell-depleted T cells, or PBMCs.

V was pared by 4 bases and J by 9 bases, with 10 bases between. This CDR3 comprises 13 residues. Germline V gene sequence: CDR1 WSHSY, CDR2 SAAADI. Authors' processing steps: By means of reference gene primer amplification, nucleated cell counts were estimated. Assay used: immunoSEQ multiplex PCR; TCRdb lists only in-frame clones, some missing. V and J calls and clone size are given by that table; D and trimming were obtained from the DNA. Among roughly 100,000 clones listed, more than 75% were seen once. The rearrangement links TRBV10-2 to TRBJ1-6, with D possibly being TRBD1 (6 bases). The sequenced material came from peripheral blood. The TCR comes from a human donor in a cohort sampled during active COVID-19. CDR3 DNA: TGCGCCAGCAGTGCCGGGACATCTTCACCCCTCCACTTT. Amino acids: CASSAGTSSPLHF.